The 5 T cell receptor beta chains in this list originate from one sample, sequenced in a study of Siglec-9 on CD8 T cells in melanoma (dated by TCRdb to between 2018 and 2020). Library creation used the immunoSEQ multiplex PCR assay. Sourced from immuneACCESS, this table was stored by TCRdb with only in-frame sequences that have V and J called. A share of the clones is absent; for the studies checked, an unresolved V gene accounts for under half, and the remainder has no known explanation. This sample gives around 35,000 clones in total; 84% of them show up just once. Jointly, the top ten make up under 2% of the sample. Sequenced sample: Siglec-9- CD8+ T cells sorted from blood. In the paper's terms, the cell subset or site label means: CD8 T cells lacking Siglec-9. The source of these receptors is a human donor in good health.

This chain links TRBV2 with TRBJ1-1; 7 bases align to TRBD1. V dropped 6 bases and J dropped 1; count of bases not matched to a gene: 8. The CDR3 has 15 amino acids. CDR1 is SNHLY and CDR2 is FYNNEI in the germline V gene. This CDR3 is CASSVAGTANTEAFF. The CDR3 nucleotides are TGTGCCAGCAGCGTCGCCGGGACAGCGAACACTGAAGCTTTCTTT.

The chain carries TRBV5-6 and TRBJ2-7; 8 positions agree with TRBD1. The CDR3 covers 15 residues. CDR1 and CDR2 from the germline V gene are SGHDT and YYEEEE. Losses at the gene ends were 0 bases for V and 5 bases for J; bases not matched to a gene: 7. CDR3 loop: CASSLAAGGINEQYF. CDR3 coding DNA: TGTGCCAGCAGCTTGGCGGCAGGGGGCATTAACGAGCAGTACTTC.

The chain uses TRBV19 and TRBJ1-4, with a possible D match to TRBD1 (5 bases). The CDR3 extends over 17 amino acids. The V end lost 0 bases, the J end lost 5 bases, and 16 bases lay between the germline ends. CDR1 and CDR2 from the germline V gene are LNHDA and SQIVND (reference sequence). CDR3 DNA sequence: TGTGCCAGTAGTATAGATCGGCAGGGACTAACAAATGAAAAACTGTTTTTT. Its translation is CASSIDRQGLTNEKLFF.

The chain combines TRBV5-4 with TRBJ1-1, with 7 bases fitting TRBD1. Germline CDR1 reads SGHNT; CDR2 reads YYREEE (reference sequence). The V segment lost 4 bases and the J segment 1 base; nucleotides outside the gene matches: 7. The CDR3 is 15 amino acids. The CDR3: CASSHMDRWNTEAFF. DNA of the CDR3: TGTGCCAGCAGCCACATGGACAGGTGGAACACTGAAGCTTTCTTT.

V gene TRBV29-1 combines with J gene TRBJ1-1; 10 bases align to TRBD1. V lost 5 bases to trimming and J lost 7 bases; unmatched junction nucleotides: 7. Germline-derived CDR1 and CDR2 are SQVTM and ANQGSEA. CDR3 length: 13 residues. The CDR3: CSVSKDRGVEAFF. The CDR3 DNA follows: TGCAGCGTTTCTAAGGACAGGGGGGTTGAAGCTTTCTTT.